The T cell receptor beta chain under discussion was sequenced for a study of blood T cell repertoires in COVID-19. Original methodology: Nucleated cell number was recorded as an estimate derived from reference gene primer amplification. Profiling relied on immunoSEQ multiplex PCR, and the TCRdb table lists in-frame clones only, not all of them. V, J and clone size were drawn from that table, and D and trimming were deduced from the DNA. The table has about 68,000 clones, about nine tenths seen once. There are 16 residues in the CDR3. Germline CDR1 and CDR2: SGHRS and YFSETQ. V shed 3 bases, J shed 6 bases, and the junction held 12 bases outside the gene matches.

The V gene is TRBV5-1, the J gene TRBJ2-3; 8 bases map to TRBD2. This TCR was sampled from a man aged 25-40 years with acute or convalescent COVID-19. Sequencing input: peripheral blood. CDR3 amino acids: CASSSAGSGRVDTQYF. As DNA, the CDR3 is TGCGCCAGCAGCTCGGCCGGAAGCGGGAGAGTGGATACGCAGTATTTT. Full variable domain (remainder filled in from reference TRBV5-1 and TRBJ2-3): KAGVTQTPRYLIKTRGQQVTLSCSPISGHRSVSWYQQTPGQGLQFLFEYFSETQRNKGNFPGRFSGRQFSNSRSEMNVSTLELGDSALYLCASSSAGSGRVDTQYFGPGTRLTVL.